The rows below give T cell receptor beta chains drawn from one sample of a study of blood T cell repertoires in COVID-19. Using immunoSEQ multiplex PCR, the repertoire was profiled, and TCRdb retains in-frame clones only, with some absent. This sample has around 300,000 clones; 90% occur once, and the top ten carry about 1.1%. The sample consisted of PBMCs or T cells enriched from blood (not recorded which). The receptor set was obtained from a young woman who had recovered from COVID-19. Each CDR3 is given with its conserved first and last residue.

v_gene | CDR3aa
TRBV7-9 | CASSETGPNEKLFF
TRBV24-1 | CATQGLAVNEQFF
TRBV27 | CASRKTGDSPLHF
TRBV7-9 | CASSFGFGGEDQPQHF
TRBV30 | CAWSYGGVDQPQHF
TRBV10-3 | CAIRGLGRQFF
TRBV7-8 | CASSNNLGQNNSPLHF
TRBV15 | CATSRARVISTDTQYF
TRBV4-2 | CASSQGMPGVGTQYF
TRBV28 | CASSFLERESLEQYF
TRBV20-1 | CSARRNEQFF
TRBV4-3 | CASSSGADNSPLHF
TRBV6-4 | CASSDDGGDTQYF
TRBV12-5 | CASGAEERAKNIQYF
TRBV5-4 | CASSLMREGDTGELFF
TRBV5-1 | CASSSQGMEGYTF
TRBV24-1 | CATSDPRGAGETQYF
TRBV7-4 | CASSFPSHTQYF
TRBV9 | CASSGQGEGYGYTF
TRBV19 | CASSIRGTQEQYF
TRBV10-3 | CAIRSQGSSYNEQFF
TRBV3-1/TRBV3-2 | CASSHGTGATNEKLFF
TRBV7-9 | CASSFTSGRSDEQFF
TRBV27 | CASSFSAGPYEQYF
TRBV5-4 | CASSLAEYQETQYF
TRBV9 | CASSPGDYSFSETQYF
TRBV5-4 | CASSFEGGRSNEQFF
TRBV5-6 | CASSSTGQGYTF
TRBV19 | CASRDRGPGNTIYF
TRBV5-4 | CASSFAGLDYNEQFF
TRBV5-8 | CASSLGASGASLETQYF
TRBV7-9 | CASSLVLGQGFEKLFF
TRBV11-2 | CASSLDSGHLTGELFF
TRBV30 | CAWTVQGGNQPQHF
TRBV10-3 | CAIMQGSPGYEQYF
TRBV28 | CASTQPLGRGHEQYF
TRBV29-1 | CSVEASGGSTDTQYF
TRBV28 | CASSLWTPGSSTDTQYF
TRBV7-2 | CASSLGQQNTEAFF
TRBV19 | CASSSVLQGNGQPQHF
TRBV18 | CASSPSTGLNTEAFF